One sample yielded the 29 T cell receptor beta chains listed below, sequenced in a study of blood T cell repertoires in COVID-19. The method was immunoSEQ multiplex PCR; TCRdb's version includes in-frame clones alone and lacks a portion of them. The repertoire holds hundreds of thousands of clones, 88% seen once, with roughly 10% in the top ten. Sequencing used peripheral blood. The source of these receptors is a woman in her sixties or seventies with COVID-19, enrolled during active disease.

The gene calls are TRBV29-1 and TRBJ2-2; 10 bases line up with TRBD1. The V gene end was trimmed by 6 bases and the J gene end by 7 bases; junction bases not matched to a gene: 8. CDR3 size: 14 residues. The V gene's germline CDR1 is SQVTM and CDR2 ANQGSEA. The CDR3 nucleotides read TGCAGCGTGGGCGACAGGGGGCAAAACGGGGAGCTGTTTTTT. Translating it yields CSVGDRGQNGELFF.

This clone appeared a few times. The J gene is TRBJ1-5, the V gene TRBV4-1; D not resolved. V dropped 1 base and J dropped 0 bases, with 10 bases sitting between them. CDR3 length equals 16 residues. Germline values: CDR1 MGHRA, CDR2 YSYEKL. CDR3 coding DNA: TGCGCCAGCAGCCAAGGCTGGCAAGATAGCAATCAGCCCCAGCATTTT. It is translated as CASSQGWQDSNQPQHF.

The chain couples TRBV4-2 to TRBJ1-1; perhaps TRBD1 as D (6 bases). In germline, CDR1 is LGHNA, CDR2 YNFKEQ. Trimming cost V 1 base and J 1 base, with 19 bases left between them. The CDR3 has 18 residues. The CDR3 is CASSQGSSQGPTNTEAFF. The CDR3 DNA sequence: TGTGCCAGCAGCCAAGGATCCTCACAGGGACCGACGAACACTGAAGCTTTCTTT.

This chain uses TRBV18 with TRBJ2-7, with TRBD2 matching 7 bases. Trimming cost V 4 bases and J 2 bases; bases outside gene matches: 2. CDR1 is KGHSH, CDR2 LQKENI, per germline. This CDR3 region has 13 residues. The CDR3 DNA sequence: TGTGCCAGCTCACAAAGCGGGACCTACGAGCAGTACTTC. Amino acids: CASSQSGTYEQYF.

In DNA form, the CDR3 reads TGTGCCAGCAGTGGGACAGGCACTAATGAAAAACTGTTTTTT. It is translated as CASSGTGTNEKLFF. The chain recombines TRBV25-1 with TRBJ1-4; 7 nucleotides match TRBD1. Germline CDR1 is MGHDK and CDR2 is SYGVNS. This CDR3 comprises 14 residues. Trimming took 4 bases from V and 2 from J; bases not matched to a gene: 1.

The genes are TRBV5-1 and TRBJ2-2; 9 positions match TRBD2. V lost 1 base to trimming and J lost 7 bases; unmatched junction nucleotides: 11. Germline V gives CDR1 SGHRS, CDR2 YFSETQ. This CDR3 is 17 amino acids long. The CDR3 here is CASSLRLAGDISGELFF. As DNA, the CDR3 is TGCGCCAGCAGCTTGCGTTTAGCGGGAGACATTAGCGGGGAGCTGTTTTTT.

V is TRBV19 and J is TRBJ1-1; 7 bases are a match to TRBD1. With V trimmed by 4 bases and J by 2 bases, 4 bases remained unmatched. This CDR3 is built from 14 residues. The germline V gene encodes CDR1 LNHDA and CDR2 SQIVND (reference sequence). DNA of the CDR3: TGTGCCAGTAGTAATAACAGGGGAAACACTGAAGCTTTCTTT. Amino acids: CASSNNRGNTEAFF.

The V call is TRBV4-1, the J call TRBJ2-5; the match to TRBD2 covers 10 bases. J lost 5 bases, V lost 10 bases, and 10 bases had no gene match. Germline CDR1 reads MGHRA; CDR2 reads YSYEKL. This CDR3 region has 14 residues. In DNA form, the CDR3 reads TGCGCCACCAAAAGTGCTAGCGGGAGCGAGACCCAGTACTTC. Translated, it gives CATKSASGSETQYF.

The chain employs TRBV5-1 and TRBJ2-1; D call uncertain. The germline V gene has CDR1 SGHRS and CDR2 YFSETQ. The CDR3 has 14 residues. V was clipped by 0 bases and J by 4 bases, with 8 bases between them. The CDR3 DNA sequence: TGCGCCAGCAGCTTGGATCCAGGATACAATGAGCAGTTCTTC. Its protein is CASSLDPGYNEQFF.

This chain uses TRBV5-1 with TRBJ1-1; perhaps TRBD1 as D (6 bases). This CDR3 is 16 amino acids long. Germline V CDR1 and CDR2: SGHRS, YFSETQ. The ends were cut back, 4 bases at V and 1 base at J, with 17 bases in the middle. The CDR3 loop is CASSPDSYRTNTEAFF. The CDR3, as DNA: TGCGCCAGCAGCCCGGACAGTTACAGAACGAACACTGAAGCTTTCTTT.

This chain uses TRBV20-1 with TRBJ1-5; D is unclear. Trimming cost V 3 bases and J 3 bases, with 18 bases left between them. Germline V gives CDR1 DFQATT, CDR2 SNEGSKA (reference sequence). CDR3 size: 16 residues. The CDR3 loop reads CSASWSEVGYNQPQHF. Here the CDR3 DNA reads TGCAGTGCTAGTTGGTCGGAGGTGGGATACAATCAGCCCCAGCATTTT.

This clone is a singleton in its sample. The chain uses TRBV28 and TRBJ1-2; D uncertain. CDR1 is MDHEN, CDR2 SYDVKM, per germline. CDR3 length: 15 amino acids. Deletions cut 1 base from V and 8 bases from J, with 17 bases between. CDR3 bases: TGTGCCAGCAGTTTATTCCCAGGATGGATAGTAGGCTACACCTTC. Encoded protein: CASSLFPGWIVGYTF.

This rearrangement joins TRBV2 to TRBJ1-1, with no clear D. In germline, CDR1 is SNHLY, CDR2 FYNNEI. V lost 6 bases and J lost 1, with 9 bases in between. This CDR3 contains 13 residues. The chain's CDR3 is CASSPRQNTEAFF. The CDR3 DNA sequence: TGTGCCAGCAGCCCCAGACAGAACACTGAAGCTTTCTTT.

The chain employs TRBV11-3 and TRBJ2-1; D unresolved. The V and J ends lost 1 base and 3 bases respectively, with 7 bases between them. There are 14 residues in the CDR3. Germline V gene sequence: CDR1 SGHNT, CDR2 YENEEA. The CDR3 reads CASSLVTVYNEQFF. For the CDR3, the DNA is TGTGCCAGCAGCTTAGTAACGGTCTACAATGAGCAGTTCTTC.

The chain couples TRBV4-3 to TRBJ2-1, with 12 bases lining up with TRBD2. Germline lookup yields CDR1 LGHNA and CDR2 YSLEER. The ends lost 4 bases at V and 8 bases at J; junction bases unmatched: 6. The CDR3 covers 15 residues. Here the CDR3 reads CASSRTSGRMDEQFF. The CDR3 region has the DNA TGCGCCAGCAGCCGTACTAGCGGGAGGATGGATGAGCAGTTCTTC.

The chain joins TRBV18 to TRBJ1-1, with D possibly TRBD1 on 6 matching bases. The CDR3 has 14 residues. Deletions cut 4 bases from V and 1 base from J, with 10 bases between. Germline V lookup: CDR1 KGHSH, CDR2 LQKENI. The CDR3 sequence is CASSRTDKNTEAFF. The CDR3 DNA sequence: TGTGCCAGCTCACGGACAGATAAGAACACTGAAGCTTTCTTT.

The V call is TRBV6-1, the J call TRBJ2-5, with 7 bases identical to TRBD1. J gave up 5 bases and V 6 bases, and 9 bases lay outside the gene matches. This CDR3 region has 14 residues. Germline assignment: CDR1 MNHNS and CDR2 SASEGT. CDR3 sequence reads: CASRITGVRETQYF. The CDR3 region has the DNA TGTGCCAGCAGGATAACAGGGGTACGGGAGACCCAGTACTTC.

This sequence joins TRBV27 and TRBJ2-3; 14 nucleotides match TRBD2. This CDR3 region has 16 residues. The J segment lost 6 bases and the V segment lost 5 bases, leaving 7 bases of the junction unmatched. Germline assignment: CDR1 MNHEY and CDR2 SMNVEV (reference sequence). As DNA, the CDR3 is TGTGCCAGCAGTCCCAGGACTAGCGGGAGGTCCGATACGCAGTATTTT. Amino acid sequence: CASSPRTSGRSDTQYF.

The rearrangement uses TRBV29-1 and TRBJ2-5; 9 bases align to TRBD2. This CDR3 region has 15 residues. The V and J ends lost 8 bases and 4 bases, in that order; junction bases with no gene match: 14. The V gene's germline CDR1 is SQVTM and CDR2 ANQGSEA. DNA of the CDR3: TGCAGCCCTTGGACTAGCGAGCTCGGAATAGAGACCCAGTACTTC. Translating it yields CSPWTSELGIETQYF.

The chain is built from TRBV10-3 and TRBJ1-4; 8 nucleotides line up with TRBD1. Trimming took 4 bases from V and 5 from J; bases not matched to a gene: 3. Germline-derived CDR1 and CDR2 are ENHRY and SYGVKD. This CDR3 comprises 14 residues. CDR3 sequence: CAISVGQENEKLFF. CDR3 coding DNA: TGTGCCATCAGTGTGGGACAGGAGAATGAAAAACTGTTTTTT.

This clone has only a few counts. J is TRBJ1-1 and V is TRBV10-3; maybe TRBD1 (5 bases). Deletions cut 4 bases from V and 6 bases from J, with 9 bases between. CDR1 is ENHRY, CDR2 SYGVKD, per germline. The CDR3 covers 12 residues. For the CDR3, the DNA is TGTGCCATCAGTGGGCAGGGTCCTGAAGCTTTCTTT. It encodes CAISGQGPEAFF.

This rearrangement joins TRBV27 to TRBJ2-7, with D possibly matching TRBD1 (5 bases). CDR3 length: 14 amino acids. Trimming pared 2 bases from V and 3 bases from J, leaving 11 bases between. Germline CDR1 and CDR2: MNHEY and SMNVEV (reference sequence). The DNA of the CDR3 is TGTGCCAGCAGTTTAGAGCAGGGCGTCTACGAGCAGTACTTC. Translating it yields CASSLEQGVYEQYF.

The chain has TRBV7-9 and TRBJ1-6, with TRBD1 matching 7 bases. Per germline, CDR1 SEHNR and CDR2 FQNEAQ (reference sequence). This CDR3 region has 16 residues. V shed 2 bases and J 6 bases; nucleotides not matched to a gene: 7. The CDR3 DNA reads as TGTGCCAGCAGCTTATTTCTGGGACAGTTTAATTCACCCCTCCACTTT. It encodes CASSLFLGQFNSPLHF.

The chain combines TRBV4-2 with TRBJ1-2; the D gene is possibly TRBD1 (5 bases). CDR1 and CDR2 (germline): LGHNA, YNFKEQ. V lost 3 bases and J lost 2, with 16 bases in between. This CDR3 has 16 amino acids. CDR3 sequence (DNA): TGTGCCAGCAGCCATGCCATGGAGGGGCCCAACTATGGCTACACCTTC. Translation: CASSHAMEGPNYGYTF.

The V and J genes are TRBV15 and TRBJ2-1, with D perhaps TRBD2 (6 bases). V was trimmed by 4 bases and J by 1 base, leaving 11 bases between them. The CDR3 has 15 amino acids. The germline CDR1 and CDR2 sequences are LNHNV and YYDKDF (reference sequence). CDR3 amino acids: CATSTGGTSYNEQFF. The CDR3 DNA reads TGTGCCACCAGCACGGGCGGGACGTCCTACAATGAGCAGTTCTTC.

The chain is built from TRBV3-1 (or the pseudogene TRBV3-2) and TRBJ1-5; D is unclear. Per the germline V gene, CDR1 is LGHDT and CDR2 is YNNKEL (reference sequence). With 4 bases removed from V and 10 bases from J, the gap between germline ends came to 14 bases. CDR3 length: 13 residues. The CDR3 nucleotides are TGTGCCAGCAGCCGCAATCCAGTTTTTCCCCAGCATTTT. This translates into CASSRNPVFPQHF.

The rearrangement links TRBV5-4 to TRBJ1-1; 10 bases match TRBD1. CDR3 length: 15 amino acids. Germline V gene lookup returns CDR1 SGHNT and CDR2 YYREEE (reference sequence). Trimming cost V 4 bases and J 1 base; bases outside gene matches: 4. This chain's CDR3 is CASSHGTGANTEAFF. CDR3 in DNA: TGTGCCAGCAGCCACGGGACAGGGGCGAACACTGAAGCTTTCTTT.

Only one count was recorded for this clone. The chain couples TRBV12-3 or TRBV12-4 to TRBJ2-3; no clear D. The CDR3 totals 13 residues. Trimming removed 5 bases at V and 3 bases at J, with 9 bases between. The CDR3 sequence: CASSNRHTDTQYF. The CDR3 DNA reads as TGTGCCAGCAGTAACCGACATACAGATACGCAGTATTTT.

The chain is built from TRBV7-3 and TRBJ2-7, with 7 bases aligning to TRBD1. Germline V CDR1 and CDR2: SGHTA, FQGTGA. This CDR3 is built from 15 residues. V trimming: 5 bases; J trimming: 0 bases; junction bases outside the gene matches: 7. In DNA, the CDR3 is TGTGCCAGCAGCCCCTCCGGGACAGTCTCCTACGAGCAGTACTTC. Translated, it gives CASSPSGTVSYEQYF.